This is a list of T cell receptor beta chains from one sample in a study of blood T cell repertoires in COVID-19. Only in-frame clones appear in the TCRdb table, and some are missing; sequencing was by immunoSEQ multiplex PCR. Here the sample spans about 88,000 clones, less than 95% being singletons. The material sequenced was peripheral blood. These receptors all come from a young man with COVID-19, enrolled during active disease. Each CDR3 is given with its conserved first and last residue.

>TRBV29-1|TRBJ2-7
CSVGEGEQYF
>TRBV5-1|TRBJ2-1
CASSLAGARNNEQFF
>TRBV7-2|TRBJ2-5
CASSLTRGTQETQYF
>TRBV5-1|TRBJ2-1
CASGTGLSSYNEQFF
>TRBV5-6|TRBJ2-2
CASHPGQWLGELFF
>TRBV28|TRBJ1-2
CASHRVLGYYGYTF
>TRBV19|TRBJ2-1
CASSIGTGAGIEQFF
>TRBV7-2|TRBJ2-1
CASSLIAGVANEQFF
>TRBV4-1|TRBJ2-1
CASSQGIRDNEQFF
>TRBV5-8|TRBJ2-5
CASNGGEGAWKTQYF
>TRBV4-3|TRBJ2-3
CASSQEGSQTDTQYF
>TRBV6-4|TRBJ2-1
CASSDKAGSYNEQFF
>TRBV6-6|TRBJ2-7
CASSYWASIGGYEQYF
>TRBV10-3|TRBJ2-2
CAISGTGDVGAGELFF
>TRBV18|TRBJ2-7
CASSGDGGTNPYEQYF
>TRBV4-3|TRBJ1-2
CASSQGREGYGYTF
>TRBV28|TRBJ2-7
CASSLGDSSGYEQYF
>TRBV5-1|TRBJ2-1
CASSLGPNNEQFF
>TRBV28|TRBJ2-7
CASSSYPFGTSGSYEQYF
>TRBV28|TRBJ2-1
CASSSAGQGFFPILNEQFF
>TRBV19|TRBJ2-6
CASTRERSGANVLTF
>TRBV14|TRBJ1-2
CASSPVGQYYLGYTF
>TRBV10-3|TRBJ2-3
CAISTPLAGGLTDTQYF
>TRBV27|TRBJ1-6
CASSPRTGRSPLHF
>TRBV28|TRBJ1-5
CASTKTGTLGPQHF
>TRBV9|TRBJ2-1
CASSVVKGTGALNEQFF
>TRBV9|TRBJ1-2
CASSLRQDRNNYGYTF
>TRBV7-9|TRBJ2-3
CASRPPGTSGSKTDTQYF
>TRBV29-1|TRBJ1-2
CSVGQNYGYTF
>TRBV11-2|TRBJ2-7
CASSWGQGIYEQYF
>TRBV3-1/TRBV3-2|TRBJ2-2
CASSQVLREHGELFF
>TRBV5-4|TRBJ2-7
CASSLSGPPLEQYF
>TRBV28|TRBJ1-5
CASSQGPFTRPQHF
>TRBV10-3|TRBJ2-2
CASRLAGGGELFF
>TRBV4-1|TRBJ2-7
CASSQGPGYSGSYEQYF